Given below is one TCR beta chain in context. The data belong to a study of blood T cell repertoires in COVID-19. Overall study context: Specimens from acute and convalescent COVID-19 originated in the United States, Italy and Spain. T cells, B-cell-depleted T cells, or PBMCs provided the cDNA or gDNA that served as material.

Per the original data handling: Reference gene primer amplification in the assay estimated nucleated cell counts. Libraries were prepared by immunoSEQ multiplex PCR; TCRdb keeps only in-frame clonotypes and omits some of them. That table gives V, J and clone size, and the DNA gave D and trimming. This table holds 100,000 or so clones, around 74% found once. This CDR3 has 17 amino acids. V lost 6 bases and J lost 7; bases outside the gene matches: 19. Looked up from germline, CDR1 is MDHEN and CDR2 is SYDVKM. The receptor was derived from a woman between 70 and 85 years old with acute or convalescent COVID-19. The V gene is TRBV28, the J gene TRBJ2-7; 9 bases agree with TRBD1. Sequences were obtained from peripheral blood. DNA for the CDR3: TGTGCCAGCAGACCGGGACAGGGATTCTCGTACCCCCCGGAGCAGTACTTC. The encoded protein is CASRPGQGFSYPPEQYF.